This T cell receptor beta chain was captured by sequencing in a study of PD-1 blockade in mismatch repair-deficient tumors. Sequencing used immunoSEQ multiplex PCR; TCRdb keeps in-frame clones, though not all of them. This table holds roughly 120,000 clones, about nine tenths found once. All patients were mismatch repair deficient, assessed by either PCR or immunohistochemistry. Germline CDR1 LGHNA, CDR2 YSLEER. The germline V and J ends were trimmed by 4 bases and 8 bases, with 9 bases remaining between them. The length of the CDR3 is 13 residues. The source material was peripheral blood, sampled 70 to 72 weeks after starting pembrolizumab. This TCR was sampled from an adult with mismatch repair-deficient cancer. The chain is built from TRBV4-3 and TRBJ1-6; D gene unclear. CDR3 residues: CASSPARDSPLHF. The CDR3 DNA reads TGCGCCAGCAGCCCCGCTAGGGATTCACCCCTCCACTTT.